This TCR beta chain originates from a study of regulatory T cells in long-lasting Graves disease. The CDR3 sequence is 17 residues long. Looked up from germline, CDR1 is LNHDA and CDR2 is SQIVND (reference sequence). V lost 7 bases, J lost 4 bases, and 25 bases lay in between. Through Arm-PCR of CDR3 regions and iRepertoire HTBI primers, TCR beta libraries were built. TCRdb reprocessed the multiplex PCR reads via MiXCR and lists one record per CDR3 protein. The sample holds 400,000 to 500,000 distinct CDR3 sequences, about 22% seen once. The time point is: persistent/refractory GD, antithyroid drugs over 5 years with positive TRAb. Researchers made the TCR library from RNA that was extracted from PBMCs. This clonotype was found many times. The target antigen is unknown. Findings and caveats of the study: The study found lower TCR diversity in persistent Graves' patients than in newly diagnosed ones. With persistent disease, TRBV28, TRBJ1-2 and TRBJ2-5 were the favored segments.

The TCR originated in a female donor with Graves disease. The rearrangement uses TRBV19 and TRBJ1-1; a weak D match, TRBD1 (6 bases). The sequenced sample was peripheral blood mononuclear cells (PBMCs), obtained when the disease was refractory, from a patient treated with antithyroid drugs. The CDR3 protein is CASTPTSGGAVSTEAFF. As DNA, the CDR3 is TGTGCCAGTACTCCCACGTCGGGGGGCGCGGTGAGCACTGAAGCTTTCTTT.